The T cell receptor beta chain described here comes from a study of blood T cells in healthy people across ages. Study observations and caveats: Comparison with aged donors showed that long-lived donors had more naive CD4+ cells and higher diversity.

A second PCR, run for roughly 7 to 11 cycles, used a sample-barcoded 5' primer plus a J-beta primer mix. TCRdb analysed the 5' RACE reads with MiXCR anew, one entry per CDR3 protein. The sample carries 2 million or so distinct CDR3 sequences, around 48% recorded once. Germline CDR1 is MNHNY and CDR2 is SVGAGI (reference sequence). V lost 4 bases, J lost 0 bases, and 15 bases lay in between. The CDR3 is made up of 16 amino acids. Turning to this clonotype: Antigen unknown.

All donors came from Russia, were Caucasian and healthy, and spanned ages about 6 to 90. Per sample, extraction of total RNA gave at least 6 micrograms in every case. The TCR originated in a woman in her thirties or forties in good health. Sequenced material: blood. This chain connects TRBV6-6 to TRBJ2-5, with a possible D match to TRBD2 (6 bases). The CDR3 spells CASSSRETLYQETQYF. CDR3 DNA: TGTGCCAGCAGTTCCCGGGAGACCCTGTACCAAGAGACCCAGTACTTC.